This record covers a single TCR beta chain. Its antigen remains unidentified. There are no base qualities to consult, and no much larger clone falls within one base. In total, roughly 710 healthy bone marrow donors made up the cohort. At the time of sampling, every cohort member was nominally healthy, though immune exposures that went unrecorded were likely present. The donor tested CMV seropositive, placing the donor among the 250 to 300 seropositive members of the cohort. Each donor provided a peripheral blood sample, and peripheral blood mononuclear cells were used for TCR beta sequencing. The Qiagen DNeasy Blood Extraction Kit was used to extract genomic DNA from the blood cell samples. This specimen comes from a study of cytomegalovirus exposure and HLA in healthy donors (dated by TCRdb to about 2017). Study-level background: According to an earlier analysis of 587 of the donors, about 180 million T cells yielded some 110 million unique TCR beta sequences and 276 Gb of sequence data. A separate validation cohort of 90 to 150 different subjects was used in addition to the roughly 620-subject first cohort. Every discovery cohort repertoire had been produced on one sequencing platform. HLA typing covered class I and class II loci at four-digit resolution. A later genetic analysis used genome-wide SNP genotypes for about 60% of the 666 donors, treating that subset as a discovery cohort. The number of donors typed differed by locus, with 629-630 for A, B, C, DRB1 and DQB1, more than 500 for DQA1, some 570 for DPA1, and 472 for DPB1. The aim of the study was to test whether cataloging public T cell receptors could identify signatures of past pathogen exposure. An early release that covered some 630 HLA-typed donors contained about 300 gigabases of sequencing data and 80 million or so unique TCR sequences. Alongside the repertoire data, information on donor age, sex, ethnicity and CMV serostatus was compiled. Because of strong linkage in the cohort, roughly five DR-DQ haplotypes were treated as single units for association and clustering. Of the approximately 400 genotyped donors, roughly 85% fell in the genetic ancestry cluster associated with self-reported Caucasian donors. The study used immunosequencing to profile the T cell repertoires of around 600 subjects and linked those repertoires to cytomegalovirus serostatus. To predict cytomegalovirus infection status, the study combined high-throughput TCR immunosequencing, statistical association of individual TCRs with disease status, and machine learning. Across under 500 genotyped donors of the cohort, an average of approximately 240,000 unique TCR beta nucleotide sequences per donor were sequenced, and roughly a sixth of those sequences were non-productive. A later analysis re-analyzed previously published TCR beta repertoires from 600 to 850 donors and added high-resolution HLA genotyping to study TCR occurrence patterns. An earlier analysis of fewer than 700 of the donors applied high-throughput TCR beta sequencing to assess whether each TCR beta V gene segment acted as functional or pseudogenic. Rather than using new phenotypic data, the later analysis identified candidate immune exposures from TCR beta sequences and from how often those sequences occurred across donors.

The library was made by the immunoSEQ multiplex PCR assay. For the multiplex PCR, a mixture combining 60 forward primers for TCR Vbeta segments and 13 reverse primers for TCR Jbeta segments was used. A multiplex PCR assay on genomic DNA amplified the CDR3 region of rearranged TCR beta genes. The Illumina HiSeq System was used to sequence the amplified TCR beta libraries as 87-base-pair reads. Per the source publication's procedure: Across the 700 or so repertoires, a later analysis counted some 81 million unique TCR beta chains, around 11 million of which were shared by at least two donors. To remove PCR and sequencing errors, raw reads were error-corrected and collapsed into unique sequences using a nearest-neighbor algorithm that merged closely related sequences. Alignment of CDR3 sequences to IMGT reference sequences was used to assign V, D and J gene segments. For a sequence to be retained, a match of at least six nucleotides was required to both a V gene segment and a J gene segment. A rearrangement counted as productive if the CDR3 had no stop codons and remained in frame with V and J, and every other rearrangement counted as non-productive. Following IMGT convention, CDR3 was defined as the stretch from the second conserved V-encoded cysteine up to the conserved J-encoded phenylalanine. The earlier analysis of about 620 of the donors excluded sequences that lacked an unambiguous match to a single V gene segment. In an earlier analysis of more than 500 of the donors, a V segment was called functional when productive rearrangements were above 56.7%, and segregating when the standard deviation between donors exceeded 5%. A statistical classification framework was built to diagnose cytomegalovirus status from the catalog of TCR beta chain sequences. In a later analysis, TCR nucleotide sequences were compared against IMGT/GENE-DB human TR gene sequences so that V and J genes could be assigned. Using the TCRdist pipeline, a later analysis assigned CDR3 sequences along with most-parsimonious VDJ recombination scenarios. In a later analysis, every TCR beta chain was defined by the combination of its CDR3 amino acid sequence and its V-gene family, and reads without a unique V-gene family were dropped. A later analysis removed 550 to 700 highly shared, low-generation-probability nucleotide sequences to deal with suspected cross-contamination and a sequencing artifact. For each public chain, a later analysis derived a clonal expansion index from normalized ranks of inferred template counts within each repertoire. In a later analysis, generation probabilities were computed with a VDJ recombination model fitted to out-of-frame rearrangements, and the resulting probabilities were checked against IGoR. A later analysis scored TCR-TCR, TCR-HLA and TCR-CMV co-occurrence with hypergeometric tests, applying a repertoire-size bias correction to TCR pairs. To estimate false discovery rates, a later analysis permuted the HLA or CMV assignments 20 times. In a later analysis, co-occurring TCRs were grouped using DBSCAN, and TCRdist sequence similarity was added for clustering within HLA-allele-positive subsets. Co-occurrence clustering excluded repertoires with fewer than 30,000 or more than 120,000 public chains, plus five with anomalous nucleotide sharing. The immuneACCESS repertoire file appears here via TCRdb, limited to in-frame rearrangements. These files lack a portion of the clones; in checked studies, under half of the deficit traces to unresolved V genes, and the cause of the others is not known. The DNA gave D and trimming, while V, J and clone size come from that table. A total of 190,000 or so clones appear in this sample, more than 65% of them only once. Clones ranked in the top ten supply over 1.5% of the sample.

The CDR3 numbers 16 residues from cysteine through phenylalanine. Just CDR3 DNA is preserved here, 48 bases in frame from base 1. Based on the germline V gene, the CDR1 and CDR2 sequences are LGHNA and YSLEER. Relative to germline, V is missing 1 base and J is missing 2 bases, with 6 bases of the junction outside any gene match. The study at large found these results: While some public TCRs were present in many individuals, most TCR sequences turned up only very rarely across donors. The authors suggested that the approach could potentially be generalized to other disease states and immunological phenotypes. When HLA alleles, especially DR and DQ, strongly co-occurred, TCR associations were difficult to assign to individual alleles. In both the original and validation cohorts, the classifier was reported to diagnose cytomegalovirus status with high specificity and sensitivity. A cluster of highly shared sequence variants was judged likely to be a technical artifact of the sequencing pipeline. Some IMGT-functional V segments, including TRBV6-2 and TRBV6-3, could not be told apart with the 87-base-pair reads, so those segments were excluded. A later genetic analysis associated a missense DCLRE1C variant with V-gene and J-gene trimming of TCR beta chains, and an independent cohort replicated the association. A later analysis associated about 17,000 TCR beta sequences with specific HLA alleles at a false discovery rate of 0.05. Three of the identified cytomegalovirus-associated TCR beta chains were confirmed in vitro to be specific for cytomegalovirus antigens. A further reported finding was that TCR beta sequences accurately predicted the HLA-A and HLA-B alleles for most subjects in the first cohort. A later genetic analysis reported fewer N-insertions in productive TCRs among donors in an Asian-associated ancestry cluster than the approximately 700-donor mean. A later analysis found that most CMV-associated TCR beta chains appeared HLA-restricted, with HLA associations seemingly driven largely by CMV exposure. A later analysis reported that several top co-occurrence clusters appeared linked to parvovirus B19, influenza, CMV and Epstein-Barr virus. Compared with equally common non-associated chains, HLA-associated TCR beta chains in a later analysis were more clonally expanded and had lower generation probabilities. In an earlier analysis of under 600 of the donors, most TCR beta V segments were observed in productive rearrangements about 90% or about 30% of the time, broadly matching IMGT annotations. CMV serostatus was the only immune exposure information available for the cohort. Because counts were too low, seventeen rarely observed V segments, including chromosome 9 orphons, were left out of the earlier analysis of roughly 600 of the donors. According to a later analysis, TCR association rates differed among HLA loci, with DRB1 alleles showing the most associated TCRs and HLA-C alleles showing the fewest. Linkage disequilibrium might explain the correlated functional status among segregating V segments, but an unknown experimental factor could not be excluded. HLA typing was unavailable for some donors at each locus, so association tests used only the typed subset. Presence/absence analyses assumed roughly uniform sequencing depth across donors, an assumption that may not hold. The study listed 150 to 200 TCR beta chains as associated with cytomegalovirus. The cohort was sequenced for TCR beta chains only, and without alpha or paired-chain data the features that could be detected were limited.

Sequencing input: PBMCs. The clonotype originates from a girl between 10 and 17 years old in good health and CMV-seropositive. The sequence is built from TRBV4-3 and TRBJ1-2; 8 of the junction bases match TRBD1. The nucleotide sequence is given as TGCGCCAGCAGCCAAGGTACAGGGGGAGGGAACTATGGCTACACCTTC. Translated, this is CASSQGTGGGNYGYTF.